Sequencing of this TCR beta chain was carried out in a study of CD8 T cells in Susac syndrome. Across the whole study: Patients with Susac syndrome were therapy-naive, on corticosteroids, or on intravenous immunoglobulin alone at the time that blood was drawn.

V lost 4 bases and J lost 2, with 19 bases in between. Germline V CDR1 and CDR2: KGHSH, LQKENI. The CDR3 length is 17 residues. It was with random hexamers that roughly 0.45 to 1 ug RNA was reverse transcribed. The immunoSEQ assay covered 54 Vbeta and 13 Jbeta segments for CDR3. TCRdb reanalysed the immunoSEQ multiplex PCR reads using MiXCR and keeps one entry per CDR3 protein. Here the sample spans roughly 190,000 distinct CDR3 sequences, approximately 95% being singletons. The receptor comes from a human donor with Susac syndrome. The V gene is TRBV18, the J gene TRBJ2-3, with D unresolved. What was sequenced was CD8+ T cells from PBMCs. CDR3 region: CASSRNYEQLATDTQYF. CDR3 nucleotides: TGTGCCAGCTCACGGAATTACGAGCAACTTGCCACAGATACGCAGTATTTT. The full variable domain, rest sourced from reference TRBV18 and TRBJ2-3, is NAGVMQNPRHLVRRRGQEARLRCSPMKGHSHVYWYRQLPEEGLKFMVYLQKENIIDESGMPKERFSAEFPKEGPSILRIQQVVRGDSAAYFCASSRNYEQLATDTQYFGPGTRLTVL.